These 29 T cell receptor beta chains came from one sample sequenced in a study of blood T cell repertoires in COVID-19. The data were produced by immunoSEQ multiplex PCR, yet TCRdb's version contains in-frame clones alone and is incomplete. The sample consists of tens of thousands of clones, around 80% of them appearing once. Sequencing was performed on peripheral blood. The receptors come from a woman aged 80 or over with active or convalescent COVID-19.

The chain uses TRBV5-6 and TRBJ2-3; no clear D. V was pared by 1 base and J by 0 bases, with 3 bases between. CDR3 length: 13 amino acids. Germline V gene lookup returns CDR1 SGHDT and CDR2 YYEEEE. This CDR3 reads CASSLSSTDTQYF. CDR3 bases: TGTGCCAGCAGCTTGTCTAGCACAGATACGCAGTATTTT.

This clone has more than one count but fewer than ten. Germline and junction disagree at one end, which may indicate a read error. The V and J genes are TRBV2 and TRBJ2-3, with 8 bases that match TRBD2. CDR3 length: 15 residues. Germline V gene sequence: CDR1 SNHLY, CDR2 FYNNEI. CDR3 bases: TGTGCCAGCACCGCCAGAGGGCTAGCGGGCGATACTCAGTATTTT. Amino acids: CASTARGLAGDTQYF.

The chain has TRBV28 and TRBJ1-1, with a weak D call TRBD1 (6 bases). The germline V gene encodes CDR1 MDHEN and CDR2 SYDVKM. Trimming took 6 bases from V and 2 from J, leaving 13 bases between them. The CDR3 runs to 14 residues. CDR3 sequence (DNA): TGTGCCAGCAGCGGGGAGGGGGGCAACACTGAAGCTTTCTTT. Translated, it gives CASSGEGGNTEAFF.

This sequence joins TRBV19 and TRBJ2-2; tentatively, D is TRBD2 (5 bases). The CDR3 is 15 amino acids. In germline, CDR1 is LNHDA, CDR2 SQIVND (reference sequence). Trimming pared 0 bases from V and 6 bases from J, leaving 11 bases between. The DNA for the CDR3 is TGTGCCAGTAGTATAGATCCCAGAGGGTCCGGGGAGCTGTTTTTT. Its protein product is CASSIDPRGSGELFF. The whole variable domain, remainder taken from reference TRBV19 and TRBJ2-2, is DGGITQSPKYLFRKEGQNVTLSCEQNLNHDAMYWYRQDPGQGLRLIYYSQIVNDFQKGDIAEGYSVSREKKESFPLTVTSAQKNPTAFYLCASSIDPRGSGELFFGEGSRLTVL.

The chain links TRBV7-6 to TRBJ1-2; 8 positions agree with TRBD1. Germline assignment: CDR1 SGHVS and CDR2 FNYEAQ. The trim removed 1 base at V and 4 bases at J, leaving 14 bases unmatched. The CDR3 is 18 amino acids. The CDR3 nucleotides read TGTGCCAGCAGCTTAGATCCAGGGGGCGCAATTGGGGCCTATGGCTACACCTTC. Protein: CASSLDPGGAIGAYGYTF. Complete variable domain (other parts from reference TRBV7-6 and TRBJ1-2): GAGVSQSPRYKVTKRGQDVALRCDPISGHVSLYWYRQALGQGPEFLTYFNYEAQQDKSGLPNDRFSAERPEGSISTLTIQRTEQRDSAMYRCASSLDPGGAIGAYGYTFGSGTRLTVV.

V is TRBV15 and J is TRBJ1-4; 7 positions agree with TRBD1. The CDR3 runs 15 residues. J gave up 2 bases and V 4 bases, and 4 bases lay outside the gene matches. Germline V lookup: CDR1 LNHNV, CDR2 YYDKDF (reference sequence). In DNA form, the CDR3 reads TGTGCCACCAGCACGACAGGGAAGACTAATGAAAAACTGTTTTTT. It specifies CATSTTGKTNEKLFF.

V is TRBV11-2 and J is TRBJ1-2; TRBD1 might be the D (6 bases). Germline V gene sequence: CDR1 SGHAT, CDR2 FQNNGV. The CDR3 consists of 14 residues. Trimming removed 1 base from V and 3 bases from J, with 9 bases in between. The CDR3 DNA is TGTGCCAGCAGCTTAGCCCCAGGGGACTATGGCTACACCTTC. Translated: CASSLAPGDYGYTF.

The genes are TRBV11-1 and TRBJ2-1, with 8 bases matching TRBD2. V shed 5 bases and J 7 bases; nucleotides not matched to a gene: 10. The germline CDR1 and CDR2 sequences are SGHAT and FQDESV (reference sequence). The CDR3 totals 15 residues. DNA for the CDR3: TGTGCCAGCAGCCAACTACTAGCGGTAGGGAATGAGCAGTTCTTC. It is translated as CASSQLLAVGNEQFF.

This rearrangement joins TRBV5-6 to TRBJ1-4; 9 bases are shared with TRBD1. The germline V gene encodes CDR1 SGHDT and CDR2 YYEEEE. The CDR3 extends over 17 amino acids. V shed 5 bases, J shed 7 bases, and the junction held 15 bases outside the gene matches. CDR3: CASSPGTGSNRVEKLFF. The CDR3 DNA is TGTGCCAGCAGTCCTGGGACAGGGTCGAATCGGGTTGAAAAACTGTTTTTT.

The chain joins TRBV5-1 to TRBJ2-1; D unresolved. Trimming shortened V by 0 bases and J by 4 bases, and 8 bases separated the two germline ends. This CDR3 has 14 residues. Germline V gene sequence: CDR1 SGHRS, CDR2 YFSETQ. The CDR3 here is CASSLGSVYNEQFF. The CDR3 DNA follows: TGCGCCAGCAGCTTGGGTTCCGTTTACAATGAGCAGTTCTTC.

The chain carries TRBV19 and TRBJ2-7; 10 bases are shared with TRBD2. The CDR3 has 17 residues. Germline V gene sequence: CDR1 LNHDA, CDR2 SQIVND (reference sequence). Trimming removed 3 bases from V and 2 bases from J; junction bases left unmatched: 10. This chain's CDR3 is CASSMEVTSGVTYEQYF. CDR3 nucleotide sequence: TGTGCCAGTAGTATGGAGGTTACTAGCGGGGTTACCTACGAGCAGTACTTC.

The chain uses TRBV5-1 and TRBJ2-2; 8 nucleotides line up with TRBD1. The CDR3 loop spans 15 amino acids. CDR1 is SGHRS and CDR2 is YFSETQ in the germline V gene. The V gene end was trimmed by 4 bases and the J gene end by 4 bases; junction bases not matched to a gene: 6. Here the CDR3 reads CASSDQGAGTGELFF. The CDR3, as DNA: TGCGCCAGCAGCGATCAGGGGGCGGGCACCGGGGAGCTGTTTTTT.

This chain connects TRBV19 to TRBJ1-5, with unresolved D. Trimming stripped 3 bases from V and 0 bases from J, with 6 bases between. CDR3 length: 14 residues. Germline CDR1 LNHDA, CDR2 SQIVND (reference sequence). The CDR3 nucleotides read TGTGCCAGTAGTATTGCGGATAGCAATCAGCCCCAGCATTTT. This encodes CASSIADSNQPQHF.

This clone was found once. The V and J genes are TRBV19 and TRBJ1-6; possible D gene TRBD1, 5 bases. Trimming shortened V by 3 bases and J by 6 bases, and 15 bases separated the two germline ends. The germline CDR1 and CDR2 sequences are LNHDA and SQIVND (reference sequence). The length of the CDR3 is 16 residues. This CDR3 reads CASSIGGLRSNSPLHF. CDR3 coding DNA: TGTGCCAGTAGTATCGGGGGGTTAAGGAGTAATTCACCCCTCCACTTT.

This chain uses TRBV19 with TRBJ1-5, with D perhaps TRBD1 (5 bases). From germline, CDR1 is LNHDA and CDR2 SQIVND (reference sequence). The CDR3 is 17 amino acids. V dropped 7 bases and J dropped 0 bases, with 19 bases sitting between them. The CDR3 region is CASIRAAGGYSNQPQHF. The DNA of the CDR3 is TGTGCCAGTATTAGGGCAGCCGGGGGTTATAGCAATCAGCCCCAGCATTTT. Full variable domain (remainder filled in from reference TRBV19 and TRBJ1-5): DGGITQSPKYLFRKEGQNVTLSCEQNLNHDAMYWYRQDPGQGLRLIYYSQIVNDFQKGDIAEGYSVSREKKESFPLTVTSAQKNPTAFYLCASIRAAGGYSNQPQHFGDGTRLSIL.

The chain links TRBV2 to TRBJ2-1; D remains ambiguous. V dropped 1 base and J dropped 7 bases, with 11 bases sitting between them. CDR1 and CDR2 (germline): SNHLY, FYNNEI. The CDR3 loop spans 14 amino acids. The CDR3 is CASSEVNAENEQFF. CDR3 nucleotides: TGTGCCAGCAGTGAAGTGAACGCGGAGAATGAGCAGTTCTTC.

The chain recombines TRBV6-2 or TRBV6-3 with TRBJ2-3; no definite D call. V was shortened by 5 bases and J by 2 bases, with 5 bases between the two germline ends. The length of the CDR3 is 12 residues. Germline lookup yields CDR1 MNHEY and CDR2 SVGEGT. CDR3 in DNA: TGTGCCAGCAGTACAGCCACAGATACGCAGTATTTT. This encodes CASSTATDTQYF.

The chain carries TRBV19 and TRBJ1-5; TRBD1 aligns across 7 bases. CDR3 size: 15 residues. Looked up from germline, CDR1 is LNHDA and CDR2 is SQIVND (reference sequence). After removal of 5 bases from V and 4 bases from J, the junction contained 8 bases not matched to a gene. The CDR3: CASSPGTVTNQPQHF. The CDR3 DNA reads as TGTGCCAGTAGTCCCGGGACAGTCACTAATCAGCCCCAGCATTTT. Based on the CDR3 plus reference TRBV19 and TRBJ1-5, the full variable domain is DGGITQSPKYLFRKEGQNVTLSCEQNLNHDAMYWYRQDPGQGLRLIYYSQIVNDFQKGDIAEGYSVSREKKESFPLTVTSAQKNPTAFYLCASSPGTVTNQPQHFGDGTRLSIL.

The chain has TRBV7-9 and TRBJ2-1, with TRBD1 as a possible D gene (5 bases). Germline lookup yields CDR1 SEHNR and CDR2 FQNEAQ (reference sequence). V dropped 0 bases and J dropped 10 bases, with 10 bases sitting between them. The CDR3 sequence is 13 residues long. The CDR3 DNA is TGTGCCAGCAGCTTAGCGGTAGGGGCCGAGCAGTTCTTC. Translating it yields CASSLAVGAEQFF.

The genes are TRBV6-6 and TRBJ1-4; TRBD1 matches at 7 bases. V lost 4 bases to trimming and J lost 7 bases; unmatched junction nucleotides: 9. The CDR3 spans 15 residues. Germline V gene sequence: CDR1 MNHNY, CDR2 SVGAGI (reference sequence). The CDR3 here is CASSSPGTVGEKLFF. DNA for the CDR3: TGTGCCAGCAGTTCTCCCGGGACAGTTGGTGAAAAACTGTTTTTT.

V is TRBV9 and J is TRBJ2-1, with 7 bases aligning to TRBD2. Looked up from germline, CDR1 is SGDLS and CDR2 is YYNGEE. The CDR3 length is 14 residues. The ends lost 0 bases at V and 3 bases at J; junction bases unmatched: 0. CDR3 in amino acids: CASSVGGGYNEQFF. The CDR3 DNA is TGTGCCAGCAGCGTAGGCGGGGGCTACAATGAGCAGTTCTTC.

This sequence joins TRBV4-1 and TRBJ1-6; TRBD1 agrees at 9 bases. V lost 0 bases to trimming and J lost 7 bases; unmatched junction nucleotides: 10. The length of the CDR3 is 18 residues. Germline values: CDR1 MGHRA, CDR2 YSYEKL. The CDR3 loop is CASSQDLIRTGANSPLHF. In nucleotides, the CDR3 is TGCGCCAGCAGCCAAGATTTAATCAGGACAGGGGCGAATTCACCCCTCCACTTT.

On this clone itself: This specimen includes other DNA sequences encoding the same CDR3. The chain uses TRBV19 and TRBJ2-5; D gene unclear. Trimming left V 4 bases short and J 2 bases short, with 8 bases between. Germline lookup yields CDR1 LNHDA and CDR2 SQIVND (reference sequence). The CDR3 is 13 amino acids. The CDR3 sequence: CASSSGSQETQYF. The CDR3 DNA reads TGTGCCAGTAGTAGCGGCAGTCAAGAGACCCAGTACTTC.

This clone was detected once. The chain is built from TRBV6-2 or TRBV6-3 and TRBJ1-3; 8 bases fit TRBD1. The CDR3 is 16 amino acids. Germline CDR1 MNHEY, CDR2 SVGEGT. The V gene end was trimmed by 6 bases and the J gene end by 0 bases; junction bases not matched to a gene: 7. The CDR3 spells CASSYRTGSSGNTIYF. CDR3 nucleotide sequence: TGTGCCAGCAGCTATCGGACAGGGAGCTCTGGAAACACCATATATTTT.

The chain joins TRBV9 to TRBJ1-2; 9 positions match TRBD1. With 5 bases clipped from V and 7 bases from J, the junction kept 9 bases outside the gene matches. The CDR3 extends over 14 amino acids. Germline V gene sequence: CDR1 SGDLS, CDR2 YYNGEE. The CDR3 here is CASSEQGAAGGYTF. In DNA, the CDR3 is TGTGCCAGCAGTGAACAGGGGGCGGCAGGTGGCTACACCTTC.

The rearrangement links TRBV4-3 to TRBJ1-6, with D perhaps matching TRBD1 (5 bases). Germline assignment: CDR1 LGHNA and CDR2 YSLEER. This CDR3 contains 16 residues. V lost 3 bases and J lost 2, with 11 bases in between. The CDR3 DNA reads TGCGCCAGCAGCCACGATGGGGGGGCCTATAATTCACCCCTCCACTTT. This codes for CASSHDGGAYNSPLHF.

The chain joins TRBV27 to TRBJ2-1; TRBD1 might be the D (5 bases). Per the germline V gene, CDR1 is MNHEY and CDR2 is SMNVEV (reference sequence). The length of the CDR3 is 13 residues. V was pared by 6 bases and J by 4 bases, with 10 bases between. The CDR3 DNA is TGTGCCAGCAGCGAGACAGAGTACAATGAGCAGTTCTTC. Encoded protein: CASSETEYNEQFF.

This clone appeared a few times. This chain connects TRBV6-6 to TRBJ2-7; possibly TRBD2 for D (5 bases). The germline V gene has CDR1 MNHNY and CDR2 SVGAGI (reference sequence). V dropped 3 bases and J dropped 3 bases, with 6 bases sitting between them. The CDR3 is 12 amino acids. The CDR3 spells CASSYSVYEQYF. CDR3 bases: TGTGCCAGCAGTTATAGCGTCTACGAGCAGTACTTC.

The V and J genes are TRBV9 and TRBJ1-6, with D possibly matching TRBD1 (6 bases). V lost 4 bases, J lost 8 bases, and 13 bases lay in between. This CDR3 has 14 amino acids. The V gene's germline CDR1 is SGDLS and CDR2 YYNGEE. The CDR3 here is CASSLRTDHSPLHF. Here the CDR3 DNA reads TGTGCCAGCAGCCTAAGGACAGACCATTCACCCCTCCACTTT.